A single sample is the source of the 21 T cell receptor beta chains below, sequenced in a study of blood T cells in healthy people across ages. Through a sample-barcoded 5' primer and a J-beta primer mix, a second PCR was run for roughly 6 to 11 cycles. In TCRdb, the 5' RACE reads were re-called with MiXCR into one record per CDR3 protein. Of approximately 810,000 distinct CDR3 sequences detected, about 28% appear once; the ten largest clones hold approximately 15%. The specimen sequenced was blood. The source is a woman of 80 years or more in good health.

In its sample, this clonotype was seen a few times. A read error may be the cause here, since a much bigger clone is one base away. The gene calls are TRBV29-1 and TRBJ2-1; D gene uncertain. Per the germline V gene, CDR1 is SQVTM and CDR2 is ANQGSEA. CDR3 size: 12 residues. V shed 7 bases and J shed 4 bases, with 11 bases lying between them. The DNA of the CDR3 is TGCAGCGGTGCCCAGTCTTACAATGAGCAGTTCTTC. Its translation: CSGAQSYNEQFF.

About this clonotype itself: At one end, the junction sequence differs from germline, possibly due to a read error. This rearrangement joins TRBV2 to TRBJ2-3; D is possibly TRBD2 (5 bases). The CDR3 is made up of 12 amino acids. From germline, CDR1 is SNHLY and CDR2 FYNNEI. The CDR3 loop reads CASSEGLYTQYF. The CDR3 DNA reads as TGTGCCAGCAGCGAAGGACTCTATACGCAGTATTTT.

This chain uses TRBV6-8 with TRBJ2-6; D perhaps matches TRBD1 (5 bases). CDR1 is MNHGY and CDR2 is SAAAGT in the germline V gene. The CDR3 runs to 14 residues. The germline V and J ends were trimmed by 7 bases and 4 bases, with 11 bases remaining between them. The CDR3 loop is CASTQGSGANVLTF. The CDR3 DNA reads TGTGCCAGCACCCAGGGCTCGGGGGCCAACGTCCTGACTTTC.

This clonotype was seen a handful of times. The chain uses TRBV7-9 and TRBJ2-3; 7 nucleotides match TRBD1. Germline V lookup: CDR1 SEHNR, CDR2 FQNEAQ (reference sequence). The CDR3 contains 16 residues. V was clipped by 6 bases and J by 1 base; unmatched bases: 10. The CDR3 nucleotides are TGTGCCAGCAGACGCAGCCGGGACAGCGGCACAGATACGCAGTATTTT. Its translation is CASRRSRDSGTDTQYF. The whole variable domain, filled in from reference TRBV7-9 and TRBJ2-3, reads DTGVSQNPRHKITKRGQNVTFRCDPISEHNRLYWYRQTLGQGPEFLTYFQNEAQLEKSRLLSDRFSAERPKGSFSTLEIQRTEQGDSAMYLCASRRSRDSGTDTQYFGPGTRLTVL.

This clonotype was counted at least ten times. The chain combines TRBV4-1 with TRBJ2-5; D perhaps matches TRBD2 (6 bases). Trimming took 3 bases from V and 3 from J, leaving 14 bases between them. The CDR3 sequence is 15 residues long. CDR1 MGHRA and CDR2 YSYEKL come from the germline V gene. CDR3 coding DNA: TGCGCCAGCAGCCAGGAGGGATTTCGAGAAGAGACCCAGTACTTC. Translation: CASSQEGFREETQYF.

There are a few counts of this clonotype. The rearrangement uses TRBV5-1 and TRBJ1-1, with 11 bases that match TRBD1. Germline loops: CDR1 SGHRS, CDR2 YFSETQ. The J segment lost 5 bases and the V segment lost 4 bases, leaving 10 bases of the junction unmatched. The CDR3 is 16 amino acids. The CDR3 nucleotides read TGCGCCAGCAGCCTAGGGACAGGGGGAGTCTGGACTGAAGCTTTCTTT. This codes for CASSLGTGGVWTEAFF.

The chain links TRBV5-1 to TRBJ1-1; no reliable D call. This CDR3 region has 15 residues. Germline CDR1 and CDR2: SGHRS and YFSETQ. V was trimmed by 0 bases and J by 4 bases, leaving 13 bases between them. CDR3 nucleotides: TGCGCCAGCAGCTTGGTCGGCGGCGGACGCACTGAAGCTTTCTTT. Protein sequence: CASSLVGGGRTEAFF.

This clonotype was found many times. The CDR3 here is CASSQLLAGGRNEQFF. The DNA for the CDR3 is TGTGCCAGCAGCCAACTTTTAGCGGGGGGGCGAAATGAGCAGTTCTTC. The rearrangement links TRBV14 to TRBJ2-1, with 11 bases identical to TRBD2. Trimming at V came to 2 bases and at J to 7 bases, leaving 7 bases not matched to a gene. Germline-derived CDR1 and CDR2 are SGHDN and FVKESK. The CDR3 spans 16 residues.

As for this clonotype: A much larger clone differs by one base, so this may be a read error. This sequence joins TRBV14 and TRBJ2-4, with TRBD2 as a possible D gene (6 bases). With the DNA end fitting TRBJ2-5 better, the J assignment may be wrong. CDR3 length: 12 residues. Germline V gene lookup returns CDR1 SGHDN and CDR2 FVKESK. CDR3 amino acids: CASPGGVETQYF. Written as DNA, the CDR3 is TGTGCCAGCCCCGGGGGTGTGGAGACCCAGTACTTC.

The CDR3 bases are TGTGCCAGCAGCGTGACAGGGGGCGCGAATCAGCCCCAGCATTTT. Translated, it gives CASSVTGGANQPQHF. The chain combines TRBV6-5 with TRBJ1-5; the match to TRBD1 covers 10 bases. The CDR3 is 15 residues long. With V trimmed by 6 bases and J by 4 bases, 6 bases remained unmatched. The V gene's germline CDR1 is MNHEY and CDR2 SVGAGI.

About this clonotype itself: A much larger clone lies one base from this, so it may be a read error. This rearrangement joins TRBV11-2 to TRBJ1-5; D is unresolved. The CDR3 has 13 amino acids. Germline CDR1 SGHAT, CDR2 FQNNGV. The V end lost 5 bases, the J end lost 7 bases, and 12 bases lay between the germline ends. The CDR3 region is CASSISGGQPQHF. In nucleotides, the CDR3 is TGTGCCAGCAGCATTTCCGGAGGACAGCCCCAGCATTTT.

In the case of this clonotype: Mismatch with germline at one junction end may stem from a read error. The chain employs TRBV7-2 and TRBJ1-1; 7 bases line up with TRBD1. CDR3 size: 15 residues. CDR1 is SGHTA, CDR2 FQGNSA, per germline. The CDR3 spells CANSRSQGSDTEAFF. For the CDR3, the DNA is TGTGCCAACAGCCGCTCACAGGGGTCAGACACTGAAGCTTTCTTT.

The table lists this clonotype with many counts. This chain's CDR3 is CASSAGTVRTDTQYF. The CDR3 nucleotides are TGTGCCAGCAGCGCAGGGACAGTCCGCACAGATACGCAGTATTTT. The V gene is TRBV11-2, the J gene TRBJ2-3; 7 positions match TRBD1. Germline V CDR1 and CDR2: SGHAT, FQNNGV. This CDR3 spans 15 amino acids. After removal of 5 bases from V and 1 base from J, the junction contained 6 bases not matched to a gene.

Regarding this clonotype: A read error is possible here, since a much larger clone lies one base away. This chain joins TRBV6-2 or TRBV6-3 and TRBJ2-1; the match to TRBD2 covers 9 bases. Trimming took 1 base from V and 10 from J; bases not matched to a gene: 5. The CDR3 is made up of 14 amino acids. Germline loops: CDR1 MNHEY, CDR2 SVGEGT. CDR3: CASSYLAGVREQFF. For the CDR3, the DNA is TGTGCCAGCAGTTACTTAGCGGGAGTGCGGGAGCAGTTCTTC.

The genes are TRBV28 and TRBJ2-7, with 8 bases identical to TRBD2. V lost 6 bases, J lost 7 bases, and 11 bases stayed unmatched. The CDR3 is made up of 14 amino acids. Germline CDR1 MDHEN, CDR2 SYDVKM. The CDR3 DNA sequence: TGTGCCAGCAGGATCGGGGGGGCTCAAGATGAGCAGTACTTC. Its protein product is CASRIGGAQDEQYF.

The sample holds a few counts of this clonotype. The genes are TRBV20-1 and TRBJ1-5; TRBD1 agrees at 8 bases. The V segment lost 0 bases and the J segment 6 bases; nucleotides outside the gene matches: 4. Germline CDR1 reads DFQATT; CDR2 reads SNEGSKA (reference sequence). This CDR3 has 14 residues. Here the CDR3 DNA reads TGCAGTGCTAGAGATTGGCAGGGGGCTCAGCCCCAGCATTTT. It encodes CSARDWQGAQPQHF.

This clonotype occurred many times. The V and J genes are TRBV24-1 and TRBJ2-3; D remains unclear. The CDR3 length is 16 residues. CDR1 is KGHDR and CDR2 is SFDVKD in the germline V gene. With 3 bases removed from V and 0 bases from J, the gap between germline ends came to 12 bases. The CDR3 sequence: CATSDQRRSSTDTQYF. CDR3 in DNA: TGTGCCACCAGTGATCAGAGGCGATCTAGCACAGATACGCAGTATTTT.

This clonotype was observed a single time. This chain connects TRBV7-2 to TRBJ1-5, with D uncertain. The germline CDR1 and CDR2 sequences are SGHTA and FQGNSA. The germline V and J ends were trimmed by 4 bases and 0 bases, with 7 bases remaining between them. This CDR3 is built from 14 residues. CDR3 sequence (DNA): TGTGCCAGCAGCTACCACAGTAGCAATCAGCCCCAGCATTTT. Translating gives CASSYHSSNQPQHF.

The sample holds many counts of this clonotype. The chain uses TRBV18 and TRBJ2-7; TRBD1 aligns across 9 bases. V shed 2 bases, J shed 4 bases, and the junction held 3 bases outside the gene matches. The CDR3 contains 14 residues. Germline-derived CDR1 and CDR2 are KGHSH and LQKENI. The CDR3 region has the DNA TGTGCCAGCTCACCAGGACAGGGGAGGTACGAGCAGTACTTC. The encoded protein is CASSPGQGRYEQYF. The full variable domain, in which reference TRBV18 and TRBJ2-7 provide the parts outside the CDR3, is NAGVMQNPRHLVRRRGQEARLRCSPMKGHSHVYWYRQLPEEGLKFMVYLQKENIIDESGMPKERFSAEFPKEGPSILRIQQVVRGDSAAYFCASSPGQGRYEQYFGPGTRLTVT.

V and J are TRBV6-1 and TRBJ2-6; D might be TRBD1 (5 bases). The CDR3 is 17 amino acids. Germline V gene lookup returns CDR1 MNHNS and CDR2 SASEGT. Deletions cut 0 bases from V and 0 bases from J, with 9 bases between. Here the CDR3 reads CASSEASRVSGANVLTF. The CDR3 nucleotides are TGTGCCAGCAGTGAAGCCTCCAGGGTCTCTGGGGCCAACGTCCTGACTTTC.

The gene calls are TRBV5-1 and TRBJ2-7; 7 bases fit TRBD2. The ends lost 5 bases at V and 2 bases at J; junction bases unmatched: 10. Germline CDR1 and CDR2: SGHRS and YFSETQ. CDR3 length: 15 amino acids. CDR3 in DNA: TGCGCCAGCAGATCTAGGGGAGGGGAAACCTACGAGCAGTACTTC. It is translated as CASRSRGGETYEQYF.